Following are 12 T cell receptor beta chains from one sample sequenced in a study of blood T cell repertoires in COVID-19. The table came from immunoSEQ multiplex PCR; TCRdb's copy has only in-frame clones and leaves some out. The sample consists of approximately 150,000 clones, 65% to 85% of them appearing once. The material sequenced was peripheral blood. The source is a woman in her 70s who had recovered from COVID-19.

The chain combines TRBV30 with TRBJ2-7, with D unclear. The CDR3 is made up of 12 amino acids. Deletions cut 1 base from V and 4 bases from J, with 8 bases between. The germline V gene has CDR1 GTSNPN and CDR2 SVGIG (reference sequence). CDR3 protein: CAWSGAWYEQYF. CDR3 in DNA: TGTGCCTGGAGTGGGGCTTGGTACGAGCAGTACTTC.

This rearrangement joins TRBV28 to TRBJ1-5; D is perhaps TRBD1 (6 bases). This CDR3 is built from 17 residues. The germline V gene has CDR1 MDHEN and CDR2 SYDVKM. V was clipped by 6 bases and J by 3 bases, with 21 bases between them. CDR3 sequence: CASRPRQDAYLNQPQHF. CDR3 DNA sequence: TGTGCCAGCAGGCCACGACAGGACGCCTACCTCAATCAGCCCCAGCATTTT.

This chain uses TRBV6-5 with TRBJ2-7, with TRBD1 identical over 7 bases. V lost 7 bases to trimming and J lost 3 bases; unmatched junction nucleotides: 9. This CDR3 has 14 residues. Looked up from germline, CDR1 is MNHEY and CDR2 is SVGAGI. In DNA form, the CDR3 reads TGTGCCAGCACCCCACGACAGGGACGCTACGAGCAGTACTTC. This sequence encodes CASTPRQGRYEQYF.

This clone was observed a handful of times. This chain connects TRBV23-1 to TRBJ1-1; a weak D match, TRBD1 (6 bases). TRBV23-1 is an open reading frame whose function is uncertain. V shed 4 bases and J shed 0 bases, with 15 bases lying between them. This CDR3 spans 16 amino acids. CDR3 sequence: CASSLDRTHMNTEAFF. In nucleotides, the CDR3 is TGCGCCAGCAGTCTCGACAGGACTCACATGAACACTGAAGCTTTCTTT.

This clone appeared once. The rearrangement uses TRBV28 and TRBJ2-3; D may be TRBD2 (6 bases). In germline, CDR1 is MDHEN, CDR2 SYDVKM. V was clipped by 3 bases and J by 9 bases, with 16 bases between them. The CDR3 length is 14 residues. CDR3 amino acids: CASSFLSLAKTQYF. The CDR3 region has the DNA TGTGCCAGCAGTTTCCTGAGCCTAGCGAAGACGCAGTATTTT.

V usage is TRBV12-5 and J usage is TRBJ2-6; D remains ambiguous. This CDR3 has 14 residues. Germline CDR1 is LGHNT and CDR2 is FRNRAP. The ends were cut back, 7 bases at V and 0 bases at J, with 7 bases in the middle. The CDR3 sequence is CASAPLSGANVLTF. The CDR3 DNA follows: TGTGCTAGTGCCCCTCTCTCTGGGGCCAACGTCCTGACTTTC. Together with reference TRBV12-5 and TRBJ2-6, the CDR3 gives the full variable domain: DARVTQTPRHKVTEMGQEVTMRCQPILGHNTVFWYRQTMMQGLELLAYFRNRAPLDDSGMPKDRFSAEMPDATLATLKIQPSEPRDSAVYFCASAPLSGANVLTFGAGSRLTVL.

The J gene is TRBJ1-3, the V gene TRBV6-5; D not resolved. The germline CDR1 and CDR2 sequences are MNHEY and SVGAGI. The CDR3 is 14 amino acids. The V and J ends lost 6 bases and 1 base respectively, with 10 bases between them. The CDR3 protein is CASSRGGSGNTIYF. CDR3 nucleotides: TGTGCCAGCAGCCGCGGTGGGTCTGGAAACACCATATATTTT.

Of note for this clone: Sequence at one end of the junction differs from germline and may be a read error. The J gene is TRBJ1-3, the V gene TRBV6-6, with 9 positions matching TRBD1. CDR1 is MNHNY, CDR2 SVGAGI, per germline (reference sequence). The CDR3 has 14 residues. CDR3 coding DNA: TGTGCCAGCAGTTACGCGCCCCCCCGGACAGGGGCCGATTTT. Its translation: CASSYAPPRTGADF.

V and J are TRBV6-1 and TRBJ1-5, with D possibly being TRBD1 (5 bases). The germline CDR1 and CDR2 sequences are MNHNS and SASEGT. V lost 2 bases, J lost 2 bases, and 13 bases lay in between. The CDR3 has 16 residues. The chain's CDR3 is CASSESGREGNQPQHF. The CDR3 DNA sequence: TGTGCCAGCAGTGAATCCGGCAGGGAGGGCAATCAGCCCCAGCATTTT.

The gene calls are TRBV5-5 and TRBJ2-5, with a weak D call TRBD1 (5 bases). Per the germline V gene, CDR1 is SGHKS and CDR2 is YYEKEE (reference sequence). The CDR3 has 16 amino acids. V was pared by 1 base and J by 2 bases, with 15 bases between. The CDR3 sequence: CASSLFFGAVQETQYF. The CDR3 DNA follows: TGTGCCAGCAGCTTGTTTTTTGGGGCAGTACAAGAGACCCAGTACTTC.

This clone turned up a few times. The chain is built from TRBV27 and TRBJ2-7; 12 bases line up with TRBD2. From germline, CDR1 is MNHEY and CDR2 SMNVEV (reference sequence). The CDR3 has 15 residues. V shed 4 bases and J 2 bases; nucleotides not matched to a gene: 3. CDR3 residues: CASSWLAGGTYEQYF. CDR3 in DNA: TGTGCCAGCAGTTGGCTAGCGGGAGGGACCTACGAGCAGTACTTC.

This rearrangement joins TRBV6-4 to TRBJ2-3, with a weak D call TRBD1 (6 bases). The germline CDR1 and CDR2 sequences are MRHNA and SNTAGT. The CDR3 length is 16 residues. V was pared by 0 bases and J by 2 bases, with 12 bases between. CDR3 protein: CASSDSFGGPTDTQYF. The CDR3 bases are TGTGCCAGCAGTGACTCGTTTGGGGGCCCCACAGATACGCAGTATTTT.